This paragraph covers one T cell receptor beta chain sequence. No antigen is known for it. Germline V gene lookup returns CDR1 SGHDT and CDR2 YYEEEE. CDR3 length: 14 residues. The source of the sample is a study of CXCR3-negative and CXCR3-positive naive CD8 T cells. TRB cDNA was prepared as libraries by UMI-labeled 5' RACE. Reprocessing the 5' RACE reads, TCRdb reports a single entry for every CDR3 protein and omits DNA. The sample totals tens of thousands of distinct CDR3 sequences. Study-wide points: More hydrophobic TRB CDR3s occurred in CXCR3-positive than in CXCR3-negative naive cells.

The sample consisted of naive CXCR3+ CD8+ T cells from blood. Regarding subset: CD45RO-CCR7+CD27+CD95- naive CD8+ T cells expressing CXCR3 (TNR3+). The TCR comes from a human donor in good health. Some clones in this sample may be carry-over from other donors' samples. J is TRBJ1-5 and V is TRBV5-6. The CDR3 here is CASSSVNSYQPQHF. Together with reference TRBV5-6 and TRBJ1-5, the CDR3 gives the full variable domain: DAGVTQSPTHLIKTRGQQVTLRCSPKSGHDTVSWYQQALGQGPQFIFQYYEEEERQRGNFPDRFSGHQFPNYSSELNVNALLLGDSALYLCASSSVNSYQPQHFGDGTRLSIL.